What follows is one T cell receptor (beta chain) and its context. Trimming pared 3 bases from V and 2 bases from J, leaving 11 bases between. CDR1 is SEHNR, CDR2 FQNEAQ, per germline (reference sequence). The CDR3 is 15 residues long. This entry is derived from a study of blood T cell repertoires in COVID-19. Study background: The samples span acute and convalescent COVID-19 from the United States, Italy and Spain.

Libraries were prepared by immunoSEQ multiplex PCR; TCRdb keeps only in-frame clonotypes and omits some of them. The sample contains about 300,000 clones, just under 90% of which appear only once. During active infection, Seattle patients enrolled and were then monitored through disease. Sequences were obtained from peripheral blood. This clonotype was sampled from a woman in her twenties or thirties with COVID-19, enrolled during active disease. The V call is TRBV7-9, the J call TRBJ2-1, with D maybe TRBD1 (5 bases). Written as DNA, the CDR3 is TGTGCCAGCAGCTTTCAGGGCCTACCCTACAATGAGCAGTTCTTC. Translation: CASSFQGLPYNEQFF.